This is a list of T cell receptor beta chains from one sample in a study of OX40 agonist ivuxolimab in advanced cancers. Sequenced by immunoSEQ multiplex PCR; TCRdb stores in-frame clones only, minus some. Among under 25,000 clones listed, 75% to 90% were seen once. The sample in question was CD4+ or CD8+ T cells sorted from blood, obtained in a trial of the OX40 agonist ivuxolimab. The receptors here all came from an adult with an advanced solid tumor such as melanoma, head and neck, liver or kidney cancer. CDR3s include the opening cysteine and the closing phenylalanine or tryptophan. D genes are given only for firm matches. A clone size is listed for some rows: how often the clone was seen (once, few, many), or a class if it is expanded.

CDR3 protein: CASTVGHRGTYNEQFF
CDR3 DNA: TGTGCCAGTACCGTTGGGCACAGGGGAACCTACAATGAGCAGTTCTTC
D gene: TRBD1
CDR3 length: 16
clone size: once
J gene: TRBJ2-1
V gene: TRBV19

CDR3 protein: CASSLGGVQETQYF
CDR3 DNA: TGTGCCAGCAGCTTAGGGGGGGTGCAAGAGACCCAGTACTTC
D gene: -
CDR3 length: 14
clone size: once
J gene: TRBJ2-5
V gene: TRBV7-2

CDR3 protein: CASSELWTAGPYEQYF
CDR3 DNA: TGTGCCAGCAGTGAACTGTGGACCGCCGGTCCCTACGAGCAGTACTTC
D gene: -
CDR3 length: 16
clone size: -
J gene: TRBJ2-7
V gene: TRBV6-1

CDR3 protein: CASGGGPLMGNPQHF
CDR3 DNA: TGTGCTAGTGGAGGGGGACCTCTAATGGGGAATCCCCAGCATTTT
D gene: -
CDR3 length: 15
clone size: -
J gene: TRBJ1-5
V gene: TRBV19

CDR3 protein: CASRFGTGNSPLHF
CDR3 DNA: TGTGCCAGCAGATTCGGGACAGGGAATTCACCCCTCCACTTT
D gene: TRBD1
CDR3 length: 14
clone size: -
J gene: TRBJ1-6
V gene: TRBV6-5

CDR3 protein: CASTLGRTDGYYGYTF
CDR3 DNA: TGTGCCAGCACCTTAGGTAGGACGGACGGCTATTATGGCTACACCTTC
D gene: -
CDR3 length: 16
clone size: once
J gene: TRBJ1-2
V gene: TRBV12-1

CDR3 protein: CASSPAAEKLFF
CDR3 DNA: TGTGCCAGCAGCCCAGCGGCTGAAAAACTGTTTTTT
D gene: -
CDR3 length: 12
clone size: -
J gene: TRBJ1-4
V gene: TRBV7-9

CDR3 protein: CASSEVGPIAYEQYF
CDR3 DNA: TGCGCCAGCAGTGAGGTCGGGCCCATCGCCTACGAGCAGTACTTC
D gene: -
CDR3 length: 15
clone size: once
J gene: TRBJ2-7
V gene: TRBV10-1

CDR3 protein: CAWTLPAGNTEAFF
CDR3 DNA: TGTGCCTGGACGCTGCCTGCAGGAAACACTGAAGCTTTCTTT
D gene: -
CDR3 length: 14
clone size: few
J gene: TRBJ1-1
V gene: TRBV30

CDR3 protein: CASCSLWNEQFF
CDR3 DNA: TGTGCCAGCTGCAGCCTGTGGAATGAGCAGTTCTTC
D gene: -
CDR3 length: 12
clone size: once
J gene: TRBJ2-1
V gene: TRBV6-1

CDR3 protein: CASSYGYIRDQPQHF
CDR3 DNA: TGTGCCAGTAGTTACGGCTACATACGCGATCAGCCCCAGCATTTT
D gene: -
CDR3 length: 15
clone size: once
J gene: TRBJ1-5
V gene: TRBV19

CDR3 protein: CASSFTDYPPYEQYF
CDR3 DNA: TGTGCCAGCAGCTTTACAGACTACCCTCCGTACGAGCAGTACTTC
D gene: -
CDR3 length: 15
clone size: -
J gene: TRBJ2-7
V gene: TRBV7-2

CDR3 protein: CASSGRGQNTEAFF
CDR3 DNA: TGTGCCAGCAGCGGGCGCGGGCAGAACACTGAAGCTTTCTTT
D gene: -
CDR3 length: 14
clone size: -
J gene: TRBJ1-1
V gene: TRBV27

CDR3 protein: CASSLRSHRDRVHYGYTF
CDR3 DNA: TGTGCCAGCAGCTTGCGATCCCACCGGGACAGGGTCCACTATGGCTACACCTTC
D gene: TRBD1
CDR3 length: 18
clone size: -
J gene: TRBJ1-2
V gene: TRBV13

CDR3 protein: CASSTPRRHRGNQPQHF
CDR3 DNA: TGTGCCAGTAGTACCCCCCGAAGACACAGGGGTAATCAGCCCCAGCATTTT
D gene: TRBD1
CDR3 length: 17
clone size: -
J gene: TRBJ1-5
V gene: TRBV19

CDR3 protein: CSVVSRDNYGYTF
CDR3 DNA: TGCAGCGTTGTATCCAGGGACAACTATGGCTACACCTTC
D gene: -
CDR3 length: 13
clone size: -
J gene: TRBJ1-2
V gene: TRBV29-1

CDR3 protein: CASSPGGAGTLYNEQFF
CDR3 DNA: TGTGCCAGCAGCCCCGGTGGAGCGGGGACCCTCTACAATGAGCAGTTCTTC
D gene: TRBD2
CDR3 length: 17
clone size: -
J gene: TRBJ2-1
V gene: TRBV7-2

CDR3 protein: CAWSVGYRGRSEAFF
CDR3 DNA: TGTGCCTGGAGTGTTGGGTACAGGGGAAGATCTGAAGCTTTCTTT
D gene: TRBD1
CDR3 length: 15
clone size: -
J gene: TRBJ1-1
V gene: TRBV30

CDR3 protein: CASSEVPVGEQYF
CDR3 DNA: TGTGCCAGCAGTGAAGTCCCTGTGGGCGAGCAGTACTTC
D gene: -
CDR3 length: 13
clone size: once
J gene: TRBJ2-7
V gene: TRBV6-1

CDR3 protein: CASSLGIRHTEAFF
CDR3 DNA: TGCGCCAGCAGCTTGGGTATACGGCACACTGAAGCTTTCTTT
D gene: -
CDR3 length: 14
clone size: -
J gene: TRBJ1-1
V gene: TRBV5-1

CDR3 protein: CASSEVPGVGDEQFF
CDR3 DNA: TGTGCCAGCAGTGAAGTCCCGGGAGTAGGGGATGAGCAGTTCTTC
D gene: -
CDR3 length: 15
clone size: medium-sized
J gene: TRBJ2-1
V gene: TRBV6-1

CDR3 protein: CASSTSGVNSPLHF
CDR3 DNA: TGTGCCAGCAGTACCTCAGGGGTTAATTCACCCCTCCACTTT
D gene: -
CDR3 length: 14
clone size: -
J gene: TRBJ1-6
V gene: TRBV2

CDR3 protein: CASSFDTFYGYTF
CDR3 DNA: TGTGCCAGCAGTTTTGATACATTCTATGGCTACACCTTC
D gene: -
CDR3 length: 13
clone size: once
J gene: TRBJ1-2
V gene: TRBV27

CDR3 protein: CASSEVPLAGDTQYF
CDR3 DNA: TGTGCCAGCAGTGAAGTGCCCCTAGCGGGAGATACGCAGTATTTT
D gene: TRBD2
CDR3 length: 15
clone size: few
J gene: TRBJ2-3
V gene: TRBV6-1

CDR3 protein: CASGNDRADVMVPYEQYF
CDR3 DNA: TGTGCCAGCGGTAATGACAGGGCGGATGTTATGGTACCCTACGAGCAGTACTTC
D gene: TRBD1
CDR3 length: 18
clone size: -
J gene: TRBJ2-7
V gene: TRBV2

CDR3 protein: CASSPSGQGGETQYF
CDR3 DNA: TGTGCCAGCAGCCCCTCAGGACAGGGGGGGGAGACCCAGTACTTC
D gene: TRBD1
CDR3 length: 15
clone size: -
J gene: TRBJ2-5
V gene: TRBV11-2

CDR3 protein: CASSSGPRWGTDTQYF
CDR3 DNA: TGTGCCAGCAGCTCCGGGCCACGATGGGGAACAGATACGCAGTATTTT
D gene: -
CDR3 length: 16
clone size: -
J gene: TRBJ2-3
V gene: TRBV9

CDR3 protein: CASSYRGLREEQYF
CDR3 DNA: TGCGCCAGCAGCTACAGGGGTCTCCGAGAGGAGCAGTACTTC
D gene: TRBD1
CDR3 length: 14
clone size: -
J gene: TRBJ2-7
V gene: TRBV5-1

CDR3 protein: CASSPQSEQYF
CDR3 DNA: TGTGCCAGCAGCCCCCAGAGCGAGCAGTACTTC
D gene: -
CDR3 length: 11
clone size: -
J gene: TRBJ2-7
V gene: TRBV13

CDR3 protein: CASRPRHANTEAFF
CDR3 DNA: TGTGCCAGCAGGCCCCGACACGCGAACACTGAAGCTTTCTTT
D gene: -
CDR3 length: 14
clone size: few
J gene: TRBJ1-1
V gene: TRBV7-9

CDR3 protein: CASSVGAGPLSRGYTF
CDR3 DNA: TGTGCCAGCAGCGTAGGGGCAGGACCTCTGTCGAGGGGCTACACCTTC
D gene: -
CDR3 length: 16
clone size: -
J gene: TRBJ1-2
V gene: TRBV9

CDR3 protein: CASSPGPGQRGYF
CDR3 DNA: TGTGCCAGCAGCCCCGGGCCAGGCCAGCGAGGGTACTTC
D gene: -
CDR3 length: 13
clone size: -
J gene: TRBJ2-7
V gene: TRBV6-6

CDR3 protein: CASSPYRETDTQYF
CDR3 DNA: TGCGCCAGCAGCCCGTACAGGGAAACAGATACGCAGTATTTT
D gene: -
CDR3 length: 14
clone size: -
J gene: TRBJ2-3
V gene: TRBV5-1

CDR3 protein: CASSLRVTTNEKLFF
CDR3 DNA: TGTGCCAGCAGCCTTCGGGTGACTACGAACGAAAAACTGTTTTTT
D gene: -
CDR3 length: 15
clone size: -
J gene: TRBJ1-4
V gene: TRBV28

CDR3 protein: CASSLRSLRETQYF
CDR3 DNA: TGTGCCAGCAGCTTGAGAAGTCTAAGGGAGACCCAGTACTTC
D gene: -
CDR3 length: 14
clone size: -
J gene: TRBJ2-5
V gene: TRBV5-4

CDR3 protein: CASSLAADYEQYF
CDR3 DNA: TGTGCCAGCAGCTTGGCGGCAGATTACGAGCAGTACTTC
D gene: -
CDR3 length: 13
clone size: -
J gene: TRBJ2-7
V gene: TRBV5-8

CDR3 protein: CASSIANEQFF
CDR3 DNA: TGCGCCAGCAGCATCGCCAATGAGCAGTTCTTC
D gene: -
CDR3 length: 11
clone size: -
J gene: TRBJ2-1
V gene: TRBV5-1

CDR3 protein: CASSLPGTSTDTQYF
CDR3 DNA: TGTGCCAGCAGTTTACCCGGGACTAGCACAGATACGCAGTATTTT
D gene: -
CDR3 length: 15
clone size: -
J gene: TRBJ2-3
V gene: TRBV28

CDR3 protein: CASSETSDLYYEQYF
CDR3 DNA: TGTGCCAGCAGCGAGACTAGCGACTTATACTACGAGCAGTACTTC
D gene: TRBD2
CDR3 length: 15
clone size: -
J gene: TRBJ2-7
V gene: TRBV5-5

CDR3 protein: CASSIATDTQYF
CDR3 DNA: TGTGCCAGTAGTATAGCGACAGATACGCAGTATTTT
D gene: -
CDR3 length: 12
clone size: -
J gene: TRBJ2-3
V gene: TRBV19

CDR3 protein: CATQRGANTEAFF
CDR3 DNA: TGTGCCACACAACGTGGGGCAAACACTGAAGCTTTCTTT
D gene: -
CDR3 length: 13
clone size: -
J gene: TRBJ1-1
V gene: TRBV6-5

CDR3 protein: CASGGFDEQYF
CDR3 DNA: TGTGCCAGCGGGGGGTTTGACGAGCAGTACTTC
D gene: -
CDR3 length: 11
clone size: few
J gene: TRBJ2-7
V gene: TRBV6-6

CDR3 protein: CASRNREYNEQFF
CDR3 DNA: TGTGCCAGCAGGAACAGGGAATACAATGAGCAGTTCTTC
D gene: -
CDR3 length: 13
clone size: -
J gene: TRBJ2-1
V gene: TRBV6-1

CDR3 protein: CASSAGTSGGEETQYF
CDR3 DNA: TGTGCCAGCAGCGCCGGGACTAGCGGGGGTGAAGAGACCCAGTACTTC
D gene: TRBD2
CDR3 length: 16
clone size: -
J gene: TRBJ2-5
V gene: TRBV7-2

CDR3 protein: CASSPKDRVTDTQYF
CDR3 DNA: TGTGCCAGCAGCCCAAAGGACAGGGTCACAGATACGCAGTATTTT
D gene: TRBD1
CDR3 length: 15
clone size: once
J gene: TRBJ2-3
V gene: TRBV7-9

CDR3 protein: CASSMDRGGGTEAFF
CDR3 DNA: TGTGCCAGTAGTATGGACAGGGGAGGAGGGACTGAAGCTTTCTTT
D gene: TRBD1
CDR3 length: 15
clone size: -
J gene: TRBJ1-1
V gene: TRBV19

CDR3 protein: CASSTTSGSAKQYF
CDR3 DNA: TGTGCCAGCAGCACGACTAGCGGGAGTGCTAAGCAGTACTTC
D gene: TRBD2
CDR3 length: 14
clone size: -
J gene: TRBJ2-7
V gene: TRBV7-9

CDR3 protein: CASSIDWAGTSWNEQFF
CDR3 DNA: TGTGCCAGTAGTATAGATTGGGCAGGGACCTCTTGGAATGAGCAGTTCTTC
D gene: -
CDR3 length: 17
clone size: medium-sized
J gene: TRBJ2-1
V gene: TRBV19

CDR3 protein: CASSLTTGASQETQYF
CDR3 DNA: TGTGCCAGCAGCTTAACGACGGGGGCCTCCCAAGAGACCCAGTACTTC
D gene: -
CDR3 length: 16
clone size: -
J gene: TRBJ2-5
V gene: TRBV7-9

CDR3 protein: CAISRGVGNAEAFF
CDR3 DNA: TGCGCCATCTCCCGGGGGGTCGGCAACGCTGAAGCTTTCTTT
D gene: -
CDR3 length: 14
clone size: -
J gene: TRBJ1-1
V gene: TRBV4-1

CDR3 protein: CASGLVPTLPGGLFTPSINGYTF
CDR3 DNA: TGTGCTAGTGGTTTGGTCCCAACGCTCCCAGGGGGCCTATTTACCCCGTCCATTAATGGCTACACCTTC
D gene: TRBD1
CDR3 length: 23
clone size: once
J gene: TRBJ1-2
V gene: TRBV12-5

CDR3 protein: CASSTGLAGDYEQYF
CDR3 DNA: TGTGCCAGCAGCACAGGACTAGCGGGAGACTACGAGCAGTACTTC
D gene: TRBD2
CDR3 length: 15
clone size: few
J gene: TRBJ2-7
V gene: TRBV7-9

CDR3 protein: CASSESGPTPFQETQYF
CDR3 DNA: TGTGCCAGCAGTGAATCGGGACCGACCCCCTTCCAAGAGACCCAGTACTTC
D gene: -
CDR3 length: 17
clone size: once
J gene: TRBJ2-5
V gene: TRBV25-1

CDR3 protein: CASSSPLGGGPDNEQFF
CDR3 DNA: TGTGCCAGCAGCTCCCCCTTGGGGGGAGGGCCCGACAATGAGCAGTTCTTC
D gene: TRBD2
CDR3 length: 17
clone size: -
J gene: TRBJ2-1
V gene: TRBV7-2

CDR3 protein: CASSQATHPGREKLFF
CDR3 DNA: TGCGCCAGCAGCCAAGCAACTCATCCCGGGAGGGAAAAACTGTTTTTT
D gene: -
CDR3 length: 16
clone size: -
J gene: TRBJ1-4
V gene: TRBV4-1